This T cell receptor (beta chain) was sequenced for a study of tumor T cells in aggressive B-cell lymphoma. Trimming pared 5 bases from V and 4 bases from J, leaving 11 bases between. Germline values: CDR1 MRHNA, CDR2 SNTAGT. The CDR3 is made up of 13 amino acids. The data were produced by immunoSEQ multiplex PCR, yet TCRdb's version contains in-frame clones alone and is incomplete. This table has 3,400 or so clones, around 95% appearing once. This TCR came from an adult with diffuse large B cell lymphoma. Sequencing was carried out using tumor tissue. The rearrangement uses TRBV6-4 and TRBJ1-2, with D possibly matching TRBD1 (6 bases). The CDR3 nucleotides read TGTGCCAGCAGTCCAACAGGGCTCTATGGCTACACCTTC. This sequence encodes CASSPTGLYGYTF.